These 22 T cell receptor beta chains originate from one sample sequenced in a study of T cells in Graves' hyperthyroidism and ophthalmopathy. What was amplified from RNA transcripts were TCR beta CDR3 regions. The HTBI set primed first-round TCR CDR3 RT-PCR. TCRdb independently ran MiXCR on the multiplex PCR reads; one entry per CDR3 protein. This sample has about 300,000 distinct CDR3 sequences, with about an eighth found just once. Source material: blood. The receptor source for this set is a woman in her twenties or thirties with Graves' hyperthyroidism that later progressed to Graves' ophthalmopathy.

At least ten counts were recorded for this clonotype. CDR3 sequence (DNA): TGTGCCAGCAGTTATAGCGGGGGCCCCGGCACAGATACGCAGTATTTT. It codes for CASSYSGGPGTDTQYF. The gene calls are TRBV6-1 and TRBJ2-3; 9 bases agree with TRBD2. The length of the CDR3 is 16 residues. The V gene's germline CDR1 is MNHNS and CDR2 SASEGT. The V and J ends lost 5 bases and 1 base, in that order; junction bases with no gene match: 7.

The chain employs TRBV30 and TRBJ1-3; no definite D call. V dropped 5 bases and J dropped 0 bases, with 8 bases sitting between them. This CDR3 region has 13 residues. CDR1 and CDR2 from the germline V gene are GTSNPN and SVGIG (reference sequence). The CDR3 reads CAWQEDSGNTIYF. For the CDR3, the DNA is TGTGCCTGGCAAGAGGACTCTGGAAACACCATATATTTT.

This chain joins TRBV7-9 and TRBJ2-5; 10 nucleotides line up with TRBD1. J gave up 5 bases and V 6 bases, and 9 bases lay outside the gene matches. The germline V gene encodes CDR1 SEHNR and CDR2 FQNEAQ (reference sequence). CDR3 size: 15 residues. CDR3 region: CASSSVTGGFETQYF. DNA for the CDR3: TGTGCCAGCAGTTCAGTGACAGGGGGCTTCGAGACCCAGTACTTC.

There are a few counts of this clonotype. The chain has TRBV4-1 and TRBJ2-3; TRBD2 agrees at 8 bases. This CDR3 contains 15 residues. Germline V lookup: CDR1 MGHRA, CDR2 YSYEKL. The V and J ends lost 1 base and 5 bases, in that order; junction bases with no gene match: 5. CDR3 in amino acids: CASSQVQRELDTQYF. CDR3 nucleotides: TGCGCCAGCAGCCAAGTCCAGCGGGAGTTAGATACGCAGTATTTT.

This clonotype was found many times. This chain connects TRBV27 to TRBJ1-2; tentative D call: TRBD1 (5 bases). The CDR3 extends over 14 amino acids. Germline CDR1 reads MNHEY; CDR2 reads SMNVEV (reference sequence). V shed 3 bases and J shed 3 bases, with 11 bases lying between them. CDR3 bases: TGTGCCAGCAGTTTCCGACAGTCTCACTATGGCTACACCTTC. Translating gives CASSFRQSHYGYTF.

This clonotype came up many times. The chain recombines TRBV7-2 with TRBJ2-3; possible D gene TRBD2, 6 bases. V was pared by 5 bases and J by 11 bases, with 17 bases between. The CDR3 covers 13 residues. Germline lookup yields CDR1 SGHTA and CDR2 FQGNSA. The CDR3 DNA follows: TGTGCCAGCAGCCCCATCGGCGGGATTGGGCAGTATTTT. Translated, it gives CASSPIGGIGQYF. Full variable domain (outside the CDR3, taken from reference TRBV7-2 and TRBJ2-3): GAGVSQSPSNKVTEKGKDVELRCDPISGHTALYWYRQSLGQGLEFLIYFQGNSAPDKSGLPSDRFSAERTGGSVSTLTIQRTQQEDSAVYLCASSPIGGIGQYFGPGTRLTVL.

This clonotype was counted ten times or more. The V gene is TRBV6-1, the J gene TRBJ1-2; D gene uncertain. Germline lookup yields CDR1 MNHNS and CDR2 SASEGT. V was trimmed by 4 bases and J by 3 bases, leaving 9 bases between them. The CDR3 is made up of 13 amino acids. The CDR3 region has the DNA TGTGCCAGCAGTGGAGCTAAGTACTATGGCTACACCTTC. It translates to CASSGAKYYGYTF.

This clonotype was seen ten or more times. The rearrangement uses TRBV20-1 and TRBJ2-3; D may be TRBD2 (5 bases). Germline CDR1 is DFQATT and CDR2 is SNEGSKA (reference sequence). This CDR3 comprises 15 residues. V was pared by 1 base and J by 1 base, with 12 bases between. The CDR3 sequence is CSARGSGLGTDTQYF. CDR3 in DNA: TGCAGTGCTAGAGGTTCAGGACTTGGCACAGATACGCAGTATTTT.

This clonotype was picked up many times. The chain carries TRBV11-2 and TRBJ2-7; D perhaps matches TRBD2 (6 bases). Trimming left V 3 bases short and J 3 bases short, with 12 bases between. Germline V gene sequence: CDR1 SGHAT, CDR2 FQNNGV. The CDR3 spans 14 residues. The CDR3 reads CASSFGGLYYEQYF. The CDR3 nucleotides are TGTGCCAGCAGCTTCGGGGGATTGTACTACGAGCAGTACTTC.

This clonotype was detected many times. This sequence joins TRBV5-5 and TRBJ2-7, with TRBD2 matching 8 bases. J lost 0 bases, V lost 4 bases, and 6 bases had no gene match. The CDR3 is made up of 15 amino acids. CDR1 SGHKS and CDR2 YYEKEE come from the germline V gene (reference sequence). Here the CDR3 DNA reads TGTGCCAGCAGCATCGGACTAGCCTTCTCCTACGAGCAGTACTTC. This codes for CASSIGLAFSYEQYF.

The chain couples TRBV5-1 to TRBJ1-4; tentatively, D is TRBD1 (6 bases). The germline CDR1 and CDR2 sequences are SGHRS and YFSETQ. The CDR3 is 15 residues long. V gave up 0 bases and J gave up 4 bases, with 10 bases separating them. CDR3 sequence (DNA): TGCGCCAGCAGCTTGGGGACAGCGCTTAATGAAAAACTGTTTTTT. Translating gives CASSLGTALNEKLFF.

The rearrangement uses TRBV27 and TRBJ1-6; the match to TRBD1 covers 10 bases. Germline V CDR1 and CDR2: MNHEY, SMNVEV (reference sequence). The CDR3 consists of 17 residues. J gave up 5 bases and V 0 bases, and 4 bases lay outside the gene matches. The CDR3 nucleotides read TGTGCCAGCAGTTTATCGAGACAGGGGGCGAATAATTCACCCCTCCACTTT. Protein: CASSLSRQGANNSPLHF.

This clonotype was recorded at least ten times. J is TRBJ2-3 and V is TRBV20-1, with 10 bases fitting TRBD1. The CDR3 is 14 amino acids. CDR1 and CDR2 from the germline V gene are DFQATT and SNEGSKA (reference sequence). V lost 6 bases to trimming and J lost 6 bases; unmatched junction nucleotides: 9. CDR3 residues: CSALGGTGVDTQYF. CDR3 nucleotides: TGCAGTGCCCTCGGCGGGACAGGGGTGGATACGCAGTATTTT.

There are many counts of this clonotype. The chain is built from TRBV7-6 and TRBJ1-2, with D maybe TRBD1 (5 bases). This CDR3 region has 15 residues. Germline V CDR1 and CDR2: SGHVS, FNYEAQ. V shed 4 bases and J shed 6 bases, with 18 bases lying between them. The chain's CDR3 is CASSSGPGTGDGYTF. DNA of the CDR3: TGTGCCAGCAGCTCGGGTCCGGGGACCGGCGATGGCTACACCTTC.

This clonotype was seen many times. The chain employs TRBV5-1 and TRBJ1-1; D may be TRBD1 (5 bases). This CDR3 is built from 14 residues. V lost 0 bases, J lost 5 bases, and 11 bases lay in between. Germline V CDR1 and CDR2: SGHRS, YFSETQ. CDR3 DNA sequence: TGCGCCAGCAGCTTGGGTGACAGTAAAACTGAAGCTTTCTTT. Amino acid sequence: CASSLGDSKTEAFF.

The chain has TRBV11-3 and TRBJ2-5; D might be TRBD1 (6 bases). This CDR3 region has 13 residues. Trimming pared 6 bases from V and 5 bases from J, leaving 13 bases between. Germline assignment: CDR1 SGHNT and CDR2 YENEEA. This CDR3 is CASRVQGLETQYF. DNA for the CDR3: TGTGCCAGCAGAGTGCAGGGGTTGGAGACCCAGTACTTC.

This clonotype was counted at least ten times. J is TRBJ2-2 and V is TRBV12-3 or TRBV12-4; D call uncertain. This CDR3 has 14 amino acids. Trimming left V 5 bases short and J 7 bases short, with 14 bases between. Written as DNA, the CDR3 is TGTGCCAGCAGTCCTACCCAGACGTACGGGGAGCTGTTTTTT. Translating gives CASSPTQTYGELFF.

This clonotype has at least ten counts. The V call is TRBV3-2, the J call TRBJ1-1; the table's D gene call, TRBD1, was not cross checked with the DNA. TRBV3-2 is termed a pseudogene. This CDR3 region has 15 residues. CDR3: CASSQVIGANTEAFF. CDR3 nucleotides: TGTGCCAGCAGCCAAGTAATAGGGGCGAACACTGAAGCTTTCTTT.

V gene TRBV25-1 combines with J gene TRBJ2-1; TRBD2 agrees at 8 bases. The trim removed 2 bases at V and 4 bases at J, leaving 10 bases unmatched. Germline-derived CDR1 and CDR2 are MGHDK and SYGVNS. The CDR3 is 17 residues long. The CDR3 loop reads CASSEIREGLIYNEQFF. CDR3 sequence (DNA): TGTGCCAGCAGTGAAATACGGGAGGGCCTAATTTACAATGAGCAGTTCTTC.

This clonotype was observed many times. The CDR3 DNA follows: TGTGCCAGCAGGGAGAACCCTTGGACAGGTGAGAACACTGAAGCTTTCTTT. Translation gives CASRENPWTGENTEAFF. This sequence joins TRBV12-3 or TRBV12-4 and TRBJ1-1, with TRBD1 matching 7 bases. This CDR3 has 17 residues. The V segment lost 6 bases and the J segment 1 base; nucleotides outside the gene matches: 14.

Ten or more counts support this clonotype. V and J are TRBV20-1 and TRBJ1-1; TRBD1 agrees at 11 bases. CDR3 size: 16 residues. The germline CDR1 and CDR2 sequences are DFQATT and SNEGSKA (reference sequence). V shed 4 bases, J shed 0 bases, and the junction held 7 bases outside the gene matches. DNA for the CDR3: TGCAGTGCTATCACGGACAGGGGGCAAATGAACACTGAAGCTTTCTTT. Protein product: CSAITDRGQMNTEAFF.

This clonotype was seen only a few times. The genes are TRBV4-3 and TRBJ2-5; D call uncertain. V gave up 4 bases and J gave up 5 bases, with 11 bases separating them. Germline values: CDR1 LGHNA, CDR2 YSLEER. The CDR3 spans 13 residues. This CDR3 is CASSLEFWETQYF. CDR3 DNA sequence: TGCGCCAGCAGCCTGGAGTTCTGGGAGACCCAGTACTTC.